This T cell receptor (beta chain) was sequenced during a study of blood T cells in healthy people across ages. Study-wide findings and caveats: Estimates drawn from one million T cells were deemed to understate diversity.

Regarding this clonotype: What it recognizes is unknown.

Trimming at V came to 6 bases and at J to 4 bases, leaving 8 bases not matched to a gene. This CDR3 comprises 15 residues. The germline CDR1 and CDR2 sequences are SNHLY and FYNNEI. Approximately 9.4 milliliters was the volume of peripheral blood drawn from each donor. It was with a sample-barcoded 5' primer and a J-beta primer mix that a second PCR of about 7 to 12 cycles was run. Each of the samples gave a minimum of 3 million paired-end reads that contained CDR3. One entry per CDR3 protein results from TCRdb running MiXCR on the 5' RACE reads. This sample has hundreds of thousands of distinct CDR3 sequences, with approximately 30% found just once.

The TCR was taken from a woman of 80 years or more in good health. The sequenced sample was blood. The V call is TRBV2, the J call TRBJ2-2; 7 nucleotides match TRBD1. The CDR3 DNA follows: TGTGCCAGCAGCACCCCGGGACAGACCACCGGGGAGCTGTTTTTT. Translated, it gives CASSTPGQTTGELFF.